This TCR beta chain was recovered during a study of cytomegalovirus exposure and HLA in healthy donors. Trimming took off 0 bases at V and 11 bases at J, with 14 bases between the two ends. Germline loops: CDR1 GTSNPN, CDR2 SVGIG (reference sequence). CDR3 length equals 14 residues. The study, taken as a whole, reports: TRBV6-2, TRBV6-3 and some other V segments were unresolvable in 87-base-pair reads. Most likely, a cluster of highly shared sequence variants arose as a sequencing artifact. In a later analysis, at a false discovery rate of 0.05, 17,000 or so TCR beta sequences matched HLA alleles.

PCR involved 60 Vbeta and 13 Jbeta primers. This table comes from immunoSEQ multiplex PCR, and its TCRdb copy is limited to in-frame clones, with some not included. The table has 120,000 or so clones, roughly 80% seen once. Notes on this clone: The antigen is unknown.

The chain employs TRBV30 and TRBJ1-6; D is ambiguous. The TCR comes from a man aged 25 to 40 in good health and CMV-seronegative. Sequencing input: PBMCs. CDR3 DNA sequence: TGTGCCTGGAGTGTTCAGGTGCCCGTGGCACCCCTCCACTTT. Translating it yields CAWSVQVPVAPLHF.